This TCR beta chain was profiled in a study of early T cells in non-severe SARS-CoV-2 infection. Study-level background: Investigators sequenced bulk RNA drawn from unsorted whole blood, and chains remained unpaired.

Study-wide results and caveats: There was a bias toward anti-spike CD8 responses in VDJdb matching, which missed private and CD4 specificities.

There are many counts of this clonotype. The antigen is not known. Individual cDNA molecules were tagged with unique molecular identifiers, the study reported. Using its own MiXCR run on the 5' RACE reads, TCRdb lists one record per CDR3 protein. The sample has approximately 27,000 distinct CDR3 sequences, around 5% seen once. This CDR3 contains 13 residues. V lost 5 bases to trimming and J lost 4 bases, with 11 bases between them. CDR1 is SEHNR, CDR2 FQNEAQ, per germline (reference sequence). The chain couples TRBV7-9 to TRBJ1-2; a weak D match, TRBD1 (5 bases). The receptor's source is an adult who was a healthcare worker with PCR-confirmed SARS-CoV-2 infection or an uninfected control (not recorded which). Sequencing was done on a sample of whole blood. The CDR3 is CASSPTDSYGYTF. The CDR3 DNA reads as TGTGCCAGCAGCCCGACCGACAGCTATGGCTACACCTTC.